This T cell receptor (beta chain) was sequenced in a study of blood T cell repertoires in COVID-19 (dated by TCRdb to about 2020). Context from the whole study: Samples covering the acute and convalescent phases of COVID-19 were provided by collaborators in the United States, Italy and Spain. The repertoires were made available in a free public database intended to serve as a resource for research on the immune response to SARS-CoV-2. HLA class I and class II types, where available, came from metadata supplied by the sample provider rather than from assay-based typing. Samples came from the ongoing ImmuneRACE study (first 160 participants) plus 1,254 subjects from 6 global collaborators. Nearly every sample came with metadata listing a de-identified subject ID, COVID-19 status, age in years and sex. The material from the prospective study consisted of cDNA or gDNA derived from T cells, B-cell-depleted T cells, or PBMCs. Subjects who had been exposed to COVID-19, were actively infected with it, or had recovered from it provided the deeply sampled blood TCRbeta repertoires that made up the dataset. Summary of the overall study and its limitations: How much clinical and demographic metadata was included differed by source and by participant, and the metadata was provided uncurated.

The germline ends are 12 bases apart after V is trimmed by 3 bases and J by 6 bases. The CDR3 spans 13 residues, from the cysteine through the phenylalanine. CDR3 DNA only is kept here, 39 bases in frame from base 1. Via the germline V gene (reference sequence), CDR1 is MNHEY and CDR2 SMNVEV. Each collaborating institution followed its own protocols to collect whole blood in K2EDTA tubes. For TCRbeta analysis, collaborators shipped samples as frozen whole blood, isolated PBMCs, or DNA extracted from either of those sample types. A remark on this clone: No antigen is known for it. Qualities for individual bases were not recorded, and no much larger clone is one base off.

The immunoSEQ Assay, a bias-controlled multiplex PCR, was used to amplify TCRbeta CDR3 regions from genomic DNA. On the authors' methods: Within the assay, amplification of reference gene primers was used to estimate how many nucleated cells each sample contained. To quantify the absolute abundance of each unique TCRbeta CDR3 rearrangement, sequence reads were collapsed and filtered. For each sample, productive Simpson clonality was calculated as the square root of Simpson's diversity index across productive rearrangements. In its TCRdb copy, this immuneACCESS table keeps in-frame sequences only and misses some clones. Where compared with another copy, unresolved V genes explain less than half of these, and the others have no known cause. V, J and clone size reflect that table, while D and trimming were determined from the DNA. The sample profile shows about 100,000 clones; roughly 90% of them were found once. Roughly 1.5% of the sample is taken by the ten largest.

The sequence is built from TRBV27 and TRBJ2-7, with no D gene named confidently. Source material: peripheral blood. The origin of this receptor is a human donor with active COVID-19. The donor label of this sample is uncertain. The base sequence is TGTGCCAGCAGTTTTGGGTCTTCGGGCGAGCAGTACTTC. This is translated as CASSFGSSGEQYF.